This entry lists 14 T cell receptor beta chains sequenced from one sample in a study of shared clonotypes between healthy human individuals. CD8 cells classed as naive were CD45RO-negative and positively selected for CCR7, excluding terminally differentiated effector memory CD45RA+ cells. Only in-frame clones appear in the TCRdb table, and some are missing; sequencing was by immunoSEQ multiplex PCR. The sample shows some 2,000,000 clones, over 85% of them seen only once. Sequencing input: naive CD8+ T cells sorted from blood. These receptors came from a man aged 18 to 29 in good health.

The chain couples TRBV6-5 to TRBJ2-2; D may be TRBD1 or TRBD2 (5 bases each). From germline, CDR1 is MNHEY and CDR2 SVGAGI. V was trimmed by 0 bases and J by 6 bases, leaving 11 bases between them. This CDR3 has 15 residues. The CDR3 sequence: CASSYSGESPGELFF. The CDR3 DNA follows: TGTGCCAGCAGTTACTCGGGGGAGAGTCCCGGGGAGCTGTTTTTT.

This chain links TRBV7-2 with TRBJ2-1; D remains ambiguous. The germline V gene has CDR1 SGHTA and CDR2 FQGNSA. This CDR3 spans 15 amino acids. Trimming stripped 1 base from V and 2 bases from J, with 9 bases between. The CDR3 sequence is CASSLGVAAYNEQFF. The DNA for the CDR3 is TGTGCCAGCAGCTTAGGCGTAGCTGCCTACAATGAGCAGTTCTTC.

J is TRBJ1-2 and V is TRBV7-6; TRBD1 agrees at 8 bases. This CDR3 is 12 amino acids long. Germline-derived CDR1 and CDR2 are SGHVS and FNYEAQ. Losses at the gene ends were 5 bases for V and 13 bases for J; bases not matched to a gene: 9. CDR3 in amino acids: CASSPGTGPFTF. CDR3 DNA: TGTGCCAGCAGCCCCGGGACAGGACCTTTCACCTTC. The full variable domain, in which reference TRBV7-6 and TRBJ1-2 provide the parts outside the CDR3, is GAGVSQSPRYKVTKRGQDVALRCDPISGHVSLYWYRQALGQGPEFLTYFNYEAQQDKSGLPNDRFSAERPEGSISTLTIQRTEQRDSAMYRCASSPGTGPFTFGSGTRLTVV.

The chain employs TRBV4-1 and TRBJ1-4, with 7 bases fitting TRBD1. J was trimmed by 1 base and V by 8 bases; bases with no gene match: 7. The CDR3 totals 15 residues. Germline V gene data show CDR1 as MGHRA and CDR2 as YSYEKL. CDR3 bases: TGCGCCAGCCGGGAAGGGGGCGTAACTAATGAAAAACTGTTTTTT. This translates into CASREGGVTNEKLFF.

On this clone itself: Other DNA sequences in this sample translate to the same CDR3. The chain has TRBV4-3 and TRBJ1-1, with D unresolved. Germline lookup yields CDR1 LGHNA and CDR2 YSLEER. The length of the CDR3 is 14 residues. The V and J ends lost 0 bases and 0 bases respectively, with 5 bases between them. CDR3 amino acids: CASSQDRLNTEAFF. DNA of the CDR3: TGCGCCAGCAGCCAAGACAGGTTGAACACTGAAGCTTTCTTT.

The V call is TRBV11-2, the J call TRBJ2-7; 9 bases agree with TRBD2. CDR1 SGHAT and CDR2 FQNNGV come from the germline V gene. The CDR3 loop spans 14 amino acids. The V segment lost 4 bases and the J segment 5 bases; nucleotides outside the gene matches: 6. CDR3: CASSSRGGRDEQYF. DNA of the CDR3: TGTGCCAGCAGCTCGCGGGGGGGCCGGGACGAGCAGTACTTC.

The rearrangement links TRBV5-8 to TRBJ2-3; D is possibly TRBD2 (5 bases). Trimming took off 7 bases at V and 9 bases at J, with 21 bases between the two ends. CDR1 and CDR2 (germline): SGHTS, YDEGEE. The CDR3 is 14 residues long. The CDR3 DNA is TGTGCCAGCGCGGGCGGGTCTACCTTGTACACGCAGTATTTT. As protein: CASAGGSTLYTQYF.

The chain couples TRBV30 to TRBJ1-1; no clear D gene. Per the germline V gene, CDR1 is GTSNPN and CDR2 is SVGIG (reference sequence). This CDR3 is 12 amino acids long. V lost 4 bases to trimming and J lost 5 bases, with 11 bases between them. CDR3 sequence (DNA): TGTGCCTGGATTTCGGGTGGGACTGAAGCTTTCTTT. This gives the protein CAWISGGTEAFF.

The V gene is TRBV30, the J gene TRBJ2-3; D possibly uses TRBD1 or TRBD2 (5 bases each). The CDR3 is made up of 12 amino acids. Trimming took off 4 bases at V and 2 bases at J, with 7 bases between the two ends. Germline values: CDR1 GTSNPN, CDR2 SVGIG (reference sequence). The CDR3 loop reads CAWMGDTDTQYF. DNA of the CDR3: TGTGCCTGGATGGGGGACACAGATACGCAGTATTTT.

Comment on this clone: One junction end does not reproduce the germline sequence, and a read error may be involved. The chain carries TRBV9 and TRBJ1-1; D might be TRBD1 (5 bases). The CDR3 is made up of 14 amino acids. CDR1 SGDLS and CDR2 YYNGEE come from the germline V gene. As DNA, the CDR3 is TGTGCCAGCACCGTAGGGGCCTCAAACACTGAAGCTTTCTTT. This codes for CASTVGASNTEAFF.

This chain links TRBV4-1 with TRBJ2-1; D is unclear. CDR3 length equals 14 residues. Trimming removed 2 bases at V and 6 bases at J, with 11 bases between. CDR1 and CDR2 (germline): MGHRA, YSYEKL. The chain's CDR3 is CASSQFLEFNEQFF. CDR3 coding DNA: TGCGCCAGCAGCCAATTCTTGGAATTCAATGAGCAGTTCTTC.

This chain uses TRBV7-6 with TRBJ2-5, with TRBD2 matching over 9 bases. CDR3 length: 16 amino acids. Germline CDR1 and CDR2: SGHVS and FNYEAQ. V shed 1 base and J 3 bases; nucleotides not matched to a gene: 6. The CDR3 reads CASSLGFAGGKETQYF. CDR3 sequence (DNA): TGTGCCAGCAGCTTAGGCTTTGCGGGGGGGAAAGAGACCCAGTACTTC.

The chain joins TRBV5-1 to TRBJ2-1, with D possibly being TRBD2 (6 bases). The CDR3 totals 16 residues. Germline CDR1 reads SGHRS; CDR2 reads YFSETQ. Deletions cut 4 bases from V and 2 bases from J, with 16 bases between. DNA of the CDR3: TGCGCCAGCAGCGAGGAATCTAGCGTTCCCTACAATGAGCAGTTCTTC. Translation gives CASSEESSVPYNEQFF. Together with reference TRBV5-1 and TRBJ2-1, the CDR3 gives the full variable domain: KAGVTQTPRYLIKTRGQQVTLSCSPISGHRSVSWYQQTPGQGLQFLFEYFSETQRNKGNFPGRFSGRQFSNSRSEMNVSTLELGDSALYLCASSEESSVPYNEQFFGPGTRLTVL.

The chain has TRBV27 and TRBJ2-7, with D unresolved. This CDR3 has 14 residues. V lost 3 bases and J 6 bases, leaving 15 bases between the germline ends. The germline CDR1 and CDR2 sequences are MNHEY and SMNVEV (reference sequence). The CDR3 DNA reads TGTGCCAGCAGTTTTGGCCTAACCGCTAGCGAGCAGTACTTC. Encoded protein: CASSFGLTASEQYF.